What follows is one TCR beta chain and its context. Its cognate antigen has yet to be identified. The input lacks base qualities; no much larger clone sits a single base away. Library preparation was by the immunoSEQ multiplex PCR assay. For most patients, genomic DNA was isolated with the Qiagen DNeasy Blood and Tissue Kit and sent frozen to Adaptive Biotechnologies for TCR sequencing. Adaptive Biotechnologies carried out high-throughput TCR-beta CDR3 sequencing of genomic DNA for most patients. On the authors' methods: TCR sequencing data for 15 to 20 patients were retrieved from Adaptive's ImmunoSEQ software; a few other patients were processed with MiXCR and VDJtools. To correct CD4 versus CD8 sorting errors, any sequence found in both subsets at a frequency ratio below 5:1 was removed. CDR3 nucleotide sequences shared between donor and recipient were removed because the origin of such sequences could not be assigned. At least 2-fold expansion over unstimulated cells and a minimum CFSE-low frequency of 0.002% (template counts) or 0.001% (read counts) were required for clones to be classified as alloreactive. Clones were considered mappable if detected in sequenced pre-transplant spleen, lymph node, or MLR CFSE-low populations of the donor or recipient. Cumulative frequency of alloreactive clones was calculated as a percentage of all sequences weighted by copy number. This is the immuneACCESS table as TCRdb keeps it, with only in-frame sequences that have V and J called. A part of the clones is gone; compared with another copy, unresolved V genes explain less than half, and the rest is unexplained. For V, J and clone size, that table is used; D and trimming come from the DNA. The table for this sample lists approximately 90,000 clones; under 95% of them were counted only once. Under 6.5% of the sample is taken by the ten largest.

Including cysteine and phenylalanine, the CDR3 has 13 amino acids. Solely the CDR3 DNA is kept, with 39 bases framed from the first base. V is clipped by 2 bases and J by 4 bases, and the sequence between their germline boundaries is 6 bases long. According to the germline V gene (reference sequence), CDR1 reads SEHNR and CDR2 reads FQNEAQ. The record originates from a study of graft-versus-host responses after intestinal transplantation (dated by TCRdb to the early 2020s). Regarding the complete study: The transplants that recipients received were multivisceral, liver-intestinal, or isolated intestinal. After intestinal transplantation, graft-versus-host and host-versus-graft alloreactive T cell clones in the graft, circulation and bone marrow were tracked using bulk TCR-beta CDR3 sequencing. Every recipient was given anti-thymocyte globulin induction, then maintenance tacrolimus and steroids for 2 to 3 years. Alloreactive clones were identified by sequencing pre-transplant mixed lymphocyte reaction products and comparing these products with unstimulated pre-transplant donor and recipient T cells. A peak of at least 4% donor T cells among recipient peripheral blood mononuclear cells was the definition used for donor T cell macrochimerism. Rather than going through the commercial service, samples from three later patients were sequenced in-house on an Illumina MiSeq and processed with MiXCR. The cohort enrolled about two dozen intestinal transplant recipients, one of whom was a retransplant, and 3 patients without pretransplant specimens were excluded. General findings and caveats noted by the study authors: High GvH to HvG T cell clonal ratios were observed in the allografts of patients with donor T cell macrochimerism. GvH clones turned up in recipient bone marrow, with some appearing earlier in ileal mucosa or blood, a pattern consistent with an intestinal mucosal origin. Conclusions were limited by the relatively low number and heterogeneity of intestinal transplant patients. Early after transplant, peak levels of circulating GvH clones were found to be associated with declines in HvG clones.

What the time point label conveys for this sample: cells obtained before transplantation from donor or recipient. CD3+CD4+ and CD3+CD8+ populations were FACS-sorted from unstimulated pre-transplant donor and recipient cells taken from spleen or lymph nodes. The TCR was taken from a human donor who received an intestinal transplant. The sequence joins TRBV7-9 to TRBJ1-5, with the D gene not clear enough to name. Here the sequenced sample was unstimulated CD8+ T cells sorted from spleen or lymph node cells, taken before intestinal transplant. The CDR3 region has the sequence CASSLRANQPQHF. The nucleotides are TGTGCCAGCAGCTTAAGGGCTAATCAGCCCCAGCATTTT.